The 5 T cell receptor beta chains reported below all come from one sample, sequenced in a study of blood T cell repertoires in COVID-19. Method: immunoSEQ multiplex PCR; TCRdb's copy keeps in-frame clones and lacks some. The table shows 180,000 or so clones, with about 85% occurring only once. Sequenced material: peripheral blood. These receptor sequences come from a man aged 55 to 69 who had recovered from COVID-19.

This chain uses TRBV21-1 with TRBJ2-7; the table names TRBD1, a call not compared with the DNA. TRBV21-1 is a pseudogene segment. This CDR3 spans 16 amino acids. This CDR3 is CASSKVVGVEEHEQYF. CDR3 coding DNA: TGTGCCAGCAGCAAAGTAGTAGGGGTAGAGGAACACGAGCAGTACTTC.

This clone appeared once. CDR3 sequence reads: CASSDLMAGGSGANVLTF. CDR3 DNA sequence: TGTGCCAGTAGTGATTTGATGGCGGGAGGCTCTGGGGCCAACGTCCTGACTTTC. The chain employs TRBV19 and TRBJ2-6; 8 nucleotides agree with TRBD2. The CDR3 sequence is 18 residues long. The germline V gene encodes CDR1 LNHDA and CDR2 SQIVND (reference sequence). V was pared by 5 bases and J by 0 bases, with 9 bases of the junction left unmatched.

This clone was recorded only once. The chain has TRBV21-1 and TRBJ2-5; no DNA check was done on the table's D call, TRBD1. TRBV21-1 has pseudogene status. The CDR3 has 17 residues. The CDR3 here is CASGTKTNGQGEETQYF. The CDR3 DNA sequence: TGTGCCAGCGGTACAAAGACTAACGGACAGGGTGAGGAGACCCAGTACTTC.

This chain joins TRBV5-8 and TRBJ1-6; D gene ambiguous. Trimming took 6 bases from V and 0 from J, leaving 10 bases between them. Germline V gene data show CDR1 as SGHTS and CDR2 as YDEGEE. The CDR3 totals 15 residues. CDR3 nucleotides: TGTGCCAGCACGGGTCCCGGCTCCTATAATTCACCCCTCCACTTT. Its protein product is CASTGPGSYNSPLHF.

The chain has TRBV3-1 (or the pseudogene TRBV3-2) and TRBJ2-5; tentatively, D is TRBD2 (6 bases). This CDR3 is built from 16 residues. Between the trimmed V and J ends, which lost 6 bases and 2 bases, there was a span of 19 bases. Germline loops: CDR1 LGHDT, CDR2 YNNKEL (reference sequence). CDR3: CASSLIKTSKQETQYF. The CDR3 DNA reads as TGTGCCAGCAGTCTCATCAAGACTAGTAAACAAGAGACCCAGTACTTC.